Listed here are 11 T cell receptor beta chains from one sample, sequenced in a study of T cells in Graves' hyperthyroidism and ophthalmopathy. TCR beta CDR3 regions were amplified from RNA transcripts. In the first-round RT-PCR of the TCR CDR3, the HTBI primer set was used. TCRdb re-called the multiplex PCR reads with MiXCR, one entry per CDR3 protein. The sample includes about 840,000 distinct CDR3 sequences, 35% to 45% seen only once; the top ten take around 9.3%. Sequencing used blood. Receptor source: a man in his late teens or twenties with Graves' hyperthyroidism.

Regarding this clonotype: This may stem from a read error, because a much larger clone lies one nucleotide away. The rearrangement links TRBV19 to TRBJ1-2; TRBD1 might be the D (5 bases). Germline assignment: CDR1 LNHDA and CDR2 SQIVND (reference sequence). The CDR3 length is 13 residues. The CDR3 protein is CASSSDGVRGCTF. Here the CDR3 DNA reads TGTGCCAGTAGCTCCGACGGTGTCCGGGGCTGCACCTTC.

This clonotype has only a few counts. V gene TRBV20-1 combines with J gene TRBJ2-7; possibly TRBD2 for D (5 bases). Germline CDR1 reads DFQATT; CDR2 reads SNEGSKA (reference sequence). This CDR3 region has 13 residues. Trimming shortened V by 3 bases and J by 2 bases, and 11 bases separated the two germline ends. The CDR3 nucleotides read TGCAGTGCTAGTTCTAGCCCCGCCTACGAGCAGTACTTC. Translated, it gives CSASSSPAYEQYF.

The sample holds a few counts of this clonotype. The genes are TRBV19 and TRBJ1-1; the D gene is possibly TRBD1 (6 bases). The CDR3 totals 15 residues. Per the germline V gene, CDR1 is LNHDA and CDR2 is SQIVND (reference sequence). Trimming shortened V by 3 bases and J by 4 bases, and 15 bases separated the two germline ends. CDR3 sequence (DNA): TGTGCCAGTAGTATTGTGGGGGGGCTTGGCACTGAAGCTTTCTTT. This encodes CASSIVGGLGTEAFF.

Comment on this clonotype: Its ends do not fully match the called genes, so a read error is possible. The V call is TRBV10-3, the J call TRBJ1-5; 8 nucleotides agree with TRBD1. The germline gives CDR1 ENHRY, CDR2 SYGVKD. The CDR3 runs 14 residues. DNA for the CDR3: TGTGCCAGCAGTCGACAGGGGAGCCGGCAGCCCCAGCATTTT. It codes for CASSRQGSRQPQHF.

As concerns this clonotype: The junction departs from germline at one end; a sequencing error may be responsible. The rearrangement joins TRBV7-9 to TRBJ1-6; D is ambiguous. Germline V lookup: CDR1 SEHNR, CDR2 FQNEAQ (reference sequence). This CDR3 contains 15 residues. The CDR3 DNA reads TGCGCCAGCAGCCACTGGGACTCCTATAATTCACCCCTCCACTTT. This gives the protein CASSHWDSYNSPLHF.

This sequence joins TRBV5-1 and TRBJ2-7; the D call may be TRBD1 or TRBD2 (6 bases each). V was shortened by 5 bases and J by 1 base, with 13 bases between the two germline ends. Per germline, CDR1 SGHRS and CDR2 YFSETQ. This CDR3 contains 14 residues. CDR3 nucleotides: TGCGCCAGCAGTCCGGGGGCGCCGTCCTACGAGCAGTACTTC. Residues: CASSPGAPSYEQYF.

The chain is built from TRBV5-1 and TRBJ1-1, with a possible D match to TRBD1 (5 bases). Germline-derived CDR1 and CDR2 are SGHRS and YFSETQ. The length of the CDR3 is 14 residues. V dropped 1 base and J dropped 2 bases, with 9 bases sitting between them. The CDR3 here is CASSLLDSNTEAFF. The CDR3 DNA follows: TGCGCCAGCAGCTTGTTAGACAGCAACACTGAAGCTTTCTTT. Based on the CDR3 plus reference TRBV5-1 and TRBJ1-1, the full variable domain is KAGVTQTPRYLIKTRGQQVTLSCSPISGHRSVSWYQQTPGQGLQFLFEYFSETQRNKGNFPGRFSGRQFSNSRSEMNVSTLELGDSALYLCASSLLDSNTEAFFGQGTRLTVV.

This clonotype was seen at least ten times. This chain uses TRBV20-1 with TRBJ1-1; the match to TRBD1 covers 7 bases. Germline V lookup: CDR1 DFQATT, CDR2 SNEGSKA (reference sequence). V gave up 1 base and J gave up 4 bases; unmatched junction bases: 12. This CDR3 is 16 amino acids long. CDR3 DNA sequence: TGCAGTGCTAGAGCATTAAGGGTTCGGACAGGCACTGAAGCTTTCTTT. It translates to CSARALRVRTGTEAFF.

The V gene is TRBV2, the J gene TRBJ2-2; the D gene is possibly TRBD1 (6 bases). The CDR3 runs 15 residues. The V gene's germline CDR1 is SNHLY and CDR2 FYNNEI. Trimming took off 6 bases at V and 4 bases at J, with 15 bases between the two ends. This chain's CDR3 is CASSPSSGVTGELFF. In nucleotides, the CDR3 is TGTGCCAGCAGCCCATCCTCAGGGGTCACCGGGGAGCTGTTTTTT.

This clonotype was detected only a few times. V and J are TRBV4-2 and TRBJ2-5; TRBD1 is a possible D gene (6 bases). Trimming pared 1 base from V and 2 bases from J, leaving 14 bases between. CDR1 and CDR2 (germline): LGHNA, YNFKEQ. CDR3 length: 16 amino acids. CDR3 amino acids: CASSQGGEGHQETQYF. CDR3 nucleotides: TGTGCCAGCAGCCAAGGGGGTGAGGGACATCAAGAGACCCAGTACTTC.

The sample holds many counts of this clonotype. The J gene is TRBJ1-2, the V gene TRBV7-8; 7 nucleotides align to TRBD1. V lost 3 bases to trimming and J lost 12 bases; unmatched junction nucleotides: 10. Germline values: CDR1 SGHVS, CDR2 FQNEAQ. The CDR3 length is 13 residues. CDR3 coding DNA: TGTGCCAGCAGCTTGGGGCCGACAGGGATCAACACCTTC. It codes for CASSLGPTGINTF.